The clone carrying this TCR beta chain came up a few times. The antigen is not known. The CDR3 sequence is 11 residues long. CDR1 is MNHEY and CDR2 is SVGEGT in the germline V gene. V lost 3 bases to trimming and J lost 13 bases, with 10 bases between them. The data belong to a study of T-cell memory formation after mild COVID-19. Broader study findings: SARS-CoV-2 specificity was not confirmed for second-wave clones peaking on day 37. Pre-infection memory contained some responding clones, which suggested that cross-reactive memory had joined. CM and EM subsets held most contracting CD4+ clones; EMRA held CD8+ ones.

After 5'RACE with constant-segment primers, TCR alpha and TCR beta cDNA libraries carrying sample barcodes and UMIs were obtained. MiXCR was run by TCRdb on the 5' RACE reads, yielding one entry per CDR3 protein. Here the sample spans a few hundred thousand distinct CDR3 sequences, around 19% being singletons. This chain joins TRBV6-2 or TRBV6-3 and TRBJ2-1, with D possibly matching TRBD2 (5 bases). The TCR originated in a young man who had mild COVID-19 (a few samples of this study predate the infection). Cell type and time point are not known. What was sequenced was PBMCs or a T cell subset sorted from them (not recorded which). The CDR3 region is CASSYGGGQFF. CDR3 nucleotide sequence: TGTGCCAGCAGTTATGGAGGCGGACAGTTCTTC.